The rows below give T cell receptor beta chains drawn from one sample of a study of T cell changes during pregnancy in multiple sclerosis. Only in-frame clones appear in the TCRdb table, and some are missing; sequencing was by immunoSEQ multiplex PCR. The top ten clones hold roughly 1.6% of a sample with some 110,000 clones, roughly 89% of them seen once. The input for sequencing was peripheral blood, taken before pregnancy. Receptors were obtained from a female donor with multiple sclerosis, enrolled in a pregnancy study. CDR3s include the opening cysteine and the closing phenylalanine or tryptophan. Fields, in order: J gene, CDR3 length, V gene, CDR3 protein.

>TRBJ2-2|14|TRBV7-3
CASSLRGYTGELFF
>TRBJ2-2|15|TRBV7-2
CASSLVASGTGELFF
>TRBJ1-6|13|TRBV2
CASSRGYNSPLHF
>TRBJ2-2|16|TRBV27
CASRLFTSGSIGELFF
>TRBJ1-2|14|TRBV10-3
CATLGDRGGYGYTF
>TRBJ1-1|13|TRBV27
CASSPGQGDEAFF
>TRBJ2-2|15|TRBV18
CASSREGAATGELFF
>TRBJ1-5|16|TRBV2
CASSKFTGIGDQPQHF
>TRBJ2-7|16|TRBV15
CATSRDLAGGRHEQYF
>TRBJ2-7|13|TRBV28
CASSFWDTYEQYF
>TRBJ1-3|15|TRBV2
CASSDGWAYGNTIYF
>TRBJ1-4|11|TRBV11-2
CASSFYEKLFF
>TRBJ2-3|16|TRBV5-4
CASSKTGPPLPFAQYF
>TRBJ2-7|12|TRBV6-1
CASRLQDYEQYF
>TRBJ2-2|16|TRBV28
CASSKYRTGGTGELFF
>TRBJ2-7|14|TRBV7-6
CASSLVTSGGEQYF
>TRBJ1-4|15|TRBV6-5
CASTDRQHFNEKLFF
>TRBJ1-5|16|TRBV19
CASSTRDRDSNQPQHF
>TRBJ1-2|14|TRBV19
CASFGGQGEYGYTF
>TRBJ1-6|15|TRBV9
CASSARDSPNSPLHF
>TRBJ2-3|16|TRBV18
CASSPGLAGDTDTQYF
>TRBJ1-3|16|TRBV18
CASSPLDRGSGNTIYF
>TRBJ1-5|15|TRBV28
CASKLVQLSNQPQHF
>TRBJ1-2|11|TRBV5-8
CASSFERGYTF
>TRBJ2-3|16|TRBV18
CASSPPMAGHTDTQYF
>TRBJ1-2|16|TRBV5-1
CASSPGDRANYYGYTF